This T cell receptor beta chain was documented in a study of blood T cell repertoires in COVID-19. Study context: COVID-19 samples from acute and convalescent phases originated in the United States, Italy and Spain. PBMCs, B-cell-depleted T cells, or T cells provided the cDNA or gDNA that made up the material.

Original handling: How many nucleated cells were present was estimated from reference gene primer amplification. The assay was immunoSEQ multiplex PCR, and TCRdb's table has in-frame clones only and misses some. The DNA gave D and trimming, while V, J and clone size come from that table. This table holds around 290,000 clones, around 88% found once. V shed 10 bases and J shed 4 bases, with 13 bases lying between them. This CDR3 has 12 amino acids. Germline CDR1 is LNHDA and CDR2 is SQIVND (reference sequence). This TCR came from a man in his forties with acute or convalescent COVID-19. V is TRBV19 and J is TRBJ1-2; no reliable D call. Sequencing was done on a sample of peripheral blood. CDR3 DNA sequence: TGTGCCACCTCCTGGAGGGCCTATGGCTACACCTTC. Its translation: CATSWRAYGYTF.